These T cell receptor beta chains were read from a single sample in a study of OX40 agonist ivuxolimab in advanced cancers. Using immunoSEQ multiplex PCR, the repertoire was profiled, and TCRdb retains in-frame clones only, with some absent. Here the sample spans about 73,000 clones, about 89% being singletons. Sequenced here: CD4+ or CD8+ T cells sorted from blood, sampled in a trial of the OX40 agonist ivuxolimab. These TCRs come from an adult with an advanced solid tumor such as melanoma, head and neck, liver or kidney cancer. CDR3s include the opening cysteine and the closing phenylalanine or tryptophan.

v_gene: TRBV9
CDR3aa: CASSAGDGFSGNTIYF

v_gene: TRBV30
CDR3aa: CAWEGQMNTEAFF

v_gene: TRBV5-8
CDR3aa: CASSFSTIYF

v_gene: TRBV10-3
CDR3aa: CAISESPRPPQETQYF

v_gene: TRBV30
CDR3aa: CAWSFGQSDVNTIYF

v_gene: TRBV29-1
CDR3aa: CSGRQGVDGYTF

v_gene: TRBV7-9
CDR3aa: CASSLAWDQPQHF

v_gene: TRBV19
CDR3aa: CASSIRDSDTYSGNTIYF

v_gene: TRBV19
CDR3aa: CASSIVPKQPQHF

v_gene: TRBV14
CDR3aa: CASSPPGGGNSPLHF

v_gene: TRBV19
CDR3aa: CASRSRGWSGTSGGYVDEQFF

v_gene: TRBV19
CDR3aa: CASSMWQVNTEAFF

v_gene: TRBV5-1
CDR3aa: CASRGRGHSGYTF

v_gene: TRBV19
CDR3aa: CASRDTVNTEAFF

v_gene: TRBV7-2
CDR3aa: CASSQAYEQYF

v_gene: TRBV7-9
CDR3aa: CASSLGQLNSPLHF

v_gene: TRBV28
CDR3aa: CASSHQGMAGEQYF

v_gene: TRBV19
CDR3aa: CASSIDLAGRVSGYTF

v_gene: TRBV5-8
CDR3aa: CASSLVDRGRETQYF

v_gene: TRBV5-5
CDR3aa: CASSQIGGRRNTEAFF

v_gene: TRBV25-1
CDR3aa: CASSNLQPWEANGYTF

v_gene: TRBV18
CDR3aa: CASSHRTGGNYNEQFF

v_gene: TRBV18
CDR3aa: CASSPLSAPGQGNVDGYTF

v_gene: TRBV5-1
CDR3aa: CASSGRQGGNTEAFF

v_gene: TRBV30
CDR3aa: CAWSSLAGANVLTF

v_gene: TRBV4-2
CDR3aa: CASSQTLAGASTDTQYF

v_gene: TRBV25-1
CDR3aa: CASRPGARGSNEKLFF

v_gene: TRBV2
CDR3aa: CASRPGTGSGELFF

v_gene: TRBV6-1
CDR3aa: CASSEGTSGRGGAQYF